The 16 T cell receptor beta chains below all came from one sample that was sequenced in a study of cytomegalovirus exposure and HLA in healthy donors (dated by TCRdb to about 2017). Library generation was performed with the immunoSEQ multiplex PCR assay. For the multiplex PCR, a mixture combining 60 forward primers for TCR Vbeta segments and 13 reverse primers for TCR Jbeta segments was used. TCRdb provides this immuneACCESS table in a form limited to in-frame rearrangements. Some clones are lacking; in checked studies, under half of them reflect an unresolved V gene, and why the rest are absent is not known. This sample holds about 140,000 clones; 80% were observed only once. The ten largest clones add up to 4% to 5.5% of the sample. The sample comprised PBMCs. The receptors come from a young man in good health.

CDR3 in DNA: TGTGCCACCATGATGTTGGGAGGAGGCCGATCCGCCTACGAGCAGTACTTC. The encoded protein is CATMMLGGGRSAYEQYF. This chain uses TRBV27 with TRBJ2-7, with D tentatively TRBD2 (6 bases). Deletions cut 10 bases from V and 2 bases from J, with 27 bases between. CDR1 MNHEY and CDR2 SMNVEV come from the germline V gene (reference sequence). CDR3 size: 17 residues.

The V call is TRBV6-5, the J call TRBJ1-6; no clear D gene. The germline V gene encodes CDR1 MNHEY and CDR2 SVGAGI. The CDR3 is 12 residues long. Trimming took 6 bases from V and 7 from J, leaving 7 bases between them. For the CDR3, the DNA is TGTGCCAGCAGACAGTACAATTCACCCCTCCACTTT. Translation gives CASRQYNSPLHF.

The gene calls are TRBV7-2 and TRBJ1-1; no definite D call. The germline gives CDR1 SGHTA, CDR2 FQGNSA. Trimming shortened V by 3 bases and J by 1 base, and 9 bases separated the two germline ends. This CDR3 has 14 amino acids. For the CDR3, the DNA is TGTGCCAGCAGCTTTGCCAGAAGGAACACTGAAGCTTTCTTT. Translated, it gives CASSFARRNTEAFF.

The chain joins TRBV4-1 to TRBJ2-7, with 7 bases identical to TRBD1. Germline CDR1 and CDR2: MGHRA and YSYEKL. The V segment lost 4 bases and the J segment 2 bases; nucleotides outside the gene matches: 8. This CDR3 has 15 amino acids. As DNA, the CDR3 is TGCGCCAGCAGCCCGGACCGGGACAGCACCTACGAGCAGTACTTC. Protein product: CASSPDRDSTYEQYF.

The chain recombines TRBV6-6 with TRBJ2-4, with 8 nucleotides matching TRBD2. Germline-derived CDR1 and CDR2 are MNHNY and SVGAGI (reference sequence). V trimming: 8 bases; J trimming: 0 bases; junction bases outside the gene matches: 6. The CDR3 covers 15 residues. The CDR3 loop reads CASARRGGAKNIQYF. CDR3 nucleotide sequence: TGTGCCAGCGCCCGACGGGGGGGAGCCAAAAACATTCAGTACTTC.

The chain links TRBV4-1 to TRBJ2-2; TRBD1 aligns across 8 bases. V dropped 4 bases and J dropped 1; count of bases not matched to a gene: 2. This CDR3 spans 15 amino acids. Germline CDR1 and CDR2: MGHRA and YSYEKL. The CDR3 bases are TGCGCCAGCAGCCGCGGACAGGGGAACACCGGGGAGCTGTTTTTT. Translation: CASSRGQGNTGELFF.

This clone appeared a single time. CDR3 region: CASSSGASGTSEQFF. The CDR3 bases are TGTGCCAGCTCATCCGGGGCTAGCGGGACGAGTGAGCAGTTCTTC. The genes are TRBV28 and TRBJ2-1, with 9 bases identical to TRBD2. J was trimmed by 9 bases and V by 8 bases; bases with no gene match: 14. The CDR3 covers 15 residues. The germline CDR1 and CDR2 sequences are MDHEN and SYDVKM.

Of note for this clone: Its ends do not fully match the called genes, so a read error is possible. The chain employs TRBV7-7 and TRBJ2-2; D gene uncertain. The CDR3 runs 14 residues. Per germline, CDR1 SSHAT and CDR2 FNYEAQ (reference sequence). The CDR3 DNA is TGTGCTAGCAGCACACCCTCCCGGGCCGGGGAGCTGTTTTTT. Its protein is CASSTPSRAGELFF. The full variable domain, with the rest looked up from reference TRBV7-7 and TRBJ2-2, is GAGVSQSPRYKVTKRGQDVTLRCDPISSHATLYWYQQALGQGPEFLTYFNYEAQPDKSGLPSDRFSAERPEGSISTLTIQRTEQRDSAMYRCASSTPSRAGELFFGEGSRLTVL.

The chain uses TRBV27 and TRBJ2-2; tentative D call: TRBD2 (5 bases). This CDR3 has 11 amino acids. The germline V gene has CDR1 MNHEY and CDR2 SMNVEV (reference sequence). V was trimmed by 10 bases and J by 7 bases, leaving 10 bases between them. CDR3 nucleotides: TGTGCCACCCCACGGGGCGGGGAGCTGTTTTTT. Encoded protein: CATPRGGELFF.

V usage is TRBV25-1 and J usage is TRBJ2-7, with D tentatively TRBD1 (5 bases). Between the trimmed V and J ends, which lost 9 bases and 5 bases, there was a span of 14 bases. The CDR3 contains 12 residues. CDR1 and CDR2 (germline): MGHDK, SYGVNS. DNA for the CDR3: TGTGCCAGTTCAGGGAATCCGGACGAGCAGTACTTC. As protein: CASSGNPDEQYF.

This clone was observed a few times. The same CDR3 can be traced to other DNA sequences in this sample. This chain connects TRBV29-1 to TRBJ2-1; 9 bases line up with TRBD2. This CDR3 has 13 residues. Germline V gives CDR1 SQVTM, CDR2 ANQGSEA. The V segment lost 3 bases and the J segment 7 bases; nucleotides outside the gene matches: 4. The CDR3 DNA reads TGCAGCGTTGATGCGGGAGGGCCTAATGAGCAGTTCTTC. Its protein is CSVDAGGPNEQFF.

The genes are TRBV6-5 and TRBJ1-1; D uncertain. Germline values: CDR1 MNHEY, CDR2 SVGAGI. With 3 bases removed from V and 0 bases from J, the gap between germline ends came to 8 bases. The length of the CDR3 is 14 residues. Here the CDR3 reads CASSYRELNTEAFF. In nucleotides, the CDR3 is TGTGCCAGCAGTTATCGGGAGTTGAACACTGAAGCTTTCTTT.

This clone was counted a single time. The chain combines TRBV14 with TRBJ1-2, with a weak D call TRBD1 (6 bases). CDR1 and CDR2 from the germline V gene are SGHDN and FVKESK. The CDR3 consists of 14 residues. Trimming pared 1 base from V and 6 bases from J, leaving 12 bases between. As DNA, the CDR3 is TGTGCCAGCAGCCAAGGTTACAGGGTGAATGGCTACACCTTC. This gives the protein CASSQGYRVNGYTF.

This rearrangement joins TRBV27 to TRBJ2-7; 11 bases fit TRBD2. CDR3 length: 19 amino acids. The germline gives CDR1 MNHEY, CDR2 SMNVEV (reference sequence). J was trimmed by 0 bases and V by 6 bases; bases with no gene match: 16. This CDR3 reads CASSRTVASGRSTSYEQYF. CDR3 nucleotides: TGTGCCAGCAGCCGGACCGTGGCTAGCGGGAGGTCAACCTCCTACGAGCAGTACTTC.

The rearrangement links TRBV27 to TRBJ2-7; no clear D. Per germline, CDR1 MNHEY and CDR2 SMNVEV (reference sequence). V was cut by 0 bases and J by 0 bases, with 3 bases left in between. The CDR3 sequence is 13 residues long. The CDR3: CASSLSLSYEQYF. CDR3 nucleotides: TGTGCCAGCAGTTTATCCCTCTCCTACGAGCAGTACTTC.

The chain combines TRBV10-3 with TRBJ2-7; 8 bases are shared with TRBD1. Germline CDR1 ENHRY, CDR2 SYGVKD. The V gene end was trimmed by 5 bases and the J gene end by 0 bases; junction bases not matched to a gene: 15. This CDR3 spans 18 amino acids. Here the CDR3 reads CAISSGQESFSSSYEQYF. In DNA form, the CDR3 reads TGTGCCATCAGTTCGGGACAGGAGTCCTTTTCGAGCTCCTACGAGCAGTACTTC.